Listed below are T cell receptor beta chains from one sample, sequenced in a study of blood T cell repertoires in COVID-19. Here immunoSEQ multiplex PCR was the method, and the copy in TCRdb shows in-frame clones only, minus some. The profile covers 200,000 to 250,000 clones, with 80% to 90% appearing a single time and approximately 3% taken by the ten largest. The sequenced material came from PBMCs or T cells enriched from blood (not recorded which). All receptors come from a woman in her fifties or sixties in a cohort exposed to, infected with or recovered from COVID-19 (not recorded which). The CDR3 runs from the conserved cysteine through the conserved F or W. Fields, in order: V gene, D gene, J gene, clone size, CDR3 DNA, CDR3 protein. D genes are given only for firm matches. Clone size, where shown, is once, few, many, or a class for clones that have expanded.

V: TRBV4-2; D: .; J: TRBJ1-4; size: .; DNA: TGTGCCAGCAGTGCACAGGTTAATGAAAAACTGTTTTTT; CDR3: CASSAQVNEKLFF
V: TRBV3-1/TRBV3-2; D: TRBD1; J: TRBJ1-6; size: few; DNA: TGTGCCAGCTCCCGGGACAGGGACTATTCACCCCTCCACTTT; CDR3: CASSRDRDYSPLHF
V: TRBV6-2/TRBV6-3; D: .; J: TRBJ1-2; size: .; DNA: TGTGCCAGCAGTCCAAACCGACAGATTAACTATGGCTACACCTTC; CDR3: CASSPNRQINYGYTF
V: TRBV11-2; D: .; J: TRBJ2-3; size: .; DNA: TGTGCCAGCAGCCCCCCAGTGGTGGGGGCCCGGCATACGCAGTATTTT; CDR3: CASSPPVVGARHTQYF
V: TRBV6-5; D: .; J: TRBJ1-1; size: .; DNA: TGTGCCAGCAGTAAGTACAGGACGTGGAACACTGAAGCTTTCTTT; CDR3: CASSKYRTWNTEAFF
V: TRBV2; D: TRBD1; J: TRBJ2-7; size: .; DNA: TGTGCCAGCAGTGAAAGGACAGGTCCTTCCTACGAGCAGTACTTC; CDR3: CASSERTGPSYEQYF
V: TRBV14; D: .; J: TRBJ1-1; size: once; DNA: TGTGCCAGCAGCCAAGATCTTCTGAGGAACACTGAAGCTTTCTTT; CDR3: CASSQDLLRNTEAFF
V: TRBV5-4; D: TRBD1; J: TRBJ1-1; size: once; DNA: TGTGCCAGCAGCCGGACAGGGGGCGGGACTGAAGCTTTCTTT; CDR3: CASSRTGGGTEAFF
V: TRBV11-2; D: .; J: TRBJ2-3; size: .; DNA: TGTGCCAGCAGCTTAGATGGACAACTTCTTAGCACAGATACGCAGTATTTT; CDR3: CASSLDGQLLSTDTQYF
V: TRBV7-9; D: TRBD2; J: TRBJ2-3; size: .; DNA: TGTGCCAGCAGCTTAGTTCTAGCGGGGGTAACGACAGATACGCAGTATTTT; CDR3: CASSLVLAGVTTDTQYF
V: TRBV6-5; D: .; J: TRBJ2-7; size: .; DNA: TGTGCCAGCCGGGAACGGGCCTTGGGCGAGCAGTACTTC; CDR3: CASRERALGEQYF
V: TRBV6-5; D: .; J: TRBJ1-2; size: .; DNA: TGTGCCAGCACTAACCTCCAGGGCCATGGCTACACCTTC; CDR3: CASTNLQGHGYTF
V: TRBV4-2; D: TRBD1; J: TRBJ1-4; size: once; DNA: TGTGCCAGCAGCCAAGACCCAACAGGGGGAGGGGGTAATGAAAAACTGTTTTTT; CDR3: CASSQDPTGGGGNEKLFF
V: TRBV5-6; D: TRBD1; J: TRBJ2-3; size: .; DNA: TGTGCCAGCAGCTTTCTCAGGGGGCGAGTGTCAGATACGCAGTATTTT; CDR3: CASSFLRGRVSDTQYF
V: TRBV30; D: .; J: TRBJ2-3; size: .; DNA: TGTGCCTGTCAACTCACAGGGATGGATACGCAGTATTTT; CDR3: CACQLTGMDTQYF
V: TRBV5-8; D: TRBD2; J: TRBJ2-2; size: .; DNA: TGTGCCAGCAGCAAGACTAGCTTCACCGGGGAGCTGTTTTTT; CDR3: CASSKTSFTGELFF
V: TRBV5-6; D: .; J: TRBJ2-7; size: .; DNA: TGTGCCAGCAGCCGAGGACAGTACGAGCAGTACTTC; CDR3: CASSRGQYEQYF
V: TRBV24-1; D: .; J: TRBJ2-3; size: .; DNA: TGTGCCACCAGTGATTTCGGCGGGGTGGACACAGATACGCAGTATTTT; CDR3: CATSDFGGVDTDTQYF
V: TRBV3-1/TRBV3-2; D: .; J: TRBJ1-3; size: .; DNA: TGTGCCAGCAGCCTGCTGGACAGCTCTGGAAACACCATATATTTT; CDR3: CASSLLDSSGNTIYF
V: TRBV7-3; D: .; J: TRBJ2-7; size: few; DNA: TGTGCCAGCAGCTCTTCCAGCGGCTACGAGCAGTACTTC; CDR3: CASSSSSGYEQYF
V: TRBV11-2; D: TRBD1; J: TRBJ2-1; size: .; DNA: TGTGCCAGCAGCTTAGACAGGGGGAGTGAGCAGTTCTTC; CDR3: CASSLDRGSEQFF
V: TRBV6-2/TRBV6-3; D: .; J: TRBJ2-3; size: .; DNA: TGTGCCAGCAGTTATGGCCCATTCCTAGATACGCAGTATTTT; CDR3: CASSYGPFLDTQYF
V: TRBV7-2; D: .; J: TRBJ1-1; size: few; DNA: TGTGCCAGCAGCCCCCCCCGGGGGAACACTGAAGCTTTCTTT; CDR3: CASSPPRGNTEAFF
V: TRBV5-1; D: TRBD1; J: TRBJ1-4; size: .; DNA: TGCGCCAGCAGCTTGACAGGGGTGGAAAAACTGTTTTTT; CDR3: CASSLTGVEKLFF
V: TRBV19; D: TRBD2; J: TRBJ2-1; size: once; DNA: TGTGCCAGTTCCCCAGGCGGGAGTTTGAAAGAGCAGTTCTTC; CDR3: CASSPGGSLKEQFF
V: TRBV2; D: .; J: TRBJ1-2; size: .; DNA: TGTGCCAGCAGTGAAGCCCAGACGCTCGACAGGAACTATGGCTACACCTTC; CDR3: CASSEAQTLDRNYGYTF
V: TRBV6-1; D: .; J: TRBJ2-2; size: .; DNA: TGTGCCAGCAGTGATGCTATAGGGGGGGCCGGGGAGCTGTTTTTT; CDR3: CASSDAIGGAGELFF
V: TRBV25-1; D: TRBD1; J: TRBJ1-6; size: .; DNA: TGTGCCAGCAGTATTATCCGGGACAGGGATCCCTATAATTCACCCCTCCACTTT; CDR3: CASSIIRDRDPYNSPLHF
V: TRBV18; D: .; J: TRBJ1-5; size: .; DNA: TGTGCCAGCTCACCAGACTTTAACAATCAGCCCCAGCATTTT; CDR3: CASSPDFNNQPQHF
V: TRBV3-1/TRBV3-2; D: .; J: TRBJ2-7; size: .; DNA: TGTGCCAGCGGGCAAAGGGGTGCCCTCCGCTACGAGCAGTACTTC; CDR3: CASGQRGALRYEQYF
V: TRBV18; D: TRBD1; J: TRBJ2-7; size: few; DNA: TGTGCCAGCTCACCACAGGGGGCAAGCTCCTACGAGCAGTACTTC; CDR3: CASSPQGASSYEQYF
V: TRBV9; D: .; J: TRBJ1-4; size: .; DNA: TGTGCCAGCAGCGGATTTGGGGGACTTAATGAAAAACTGTTTTTT; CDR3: CASSGFGGLNEKLFF
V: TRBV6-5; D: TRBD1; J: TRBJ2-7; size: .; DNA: TGTGCCAGCAGTTACTCCGGACAGGAGTACTTC; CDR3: CASSYSGQEYF
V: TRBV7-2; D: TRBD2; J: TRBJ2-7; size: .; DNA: TGTGCCAGCAGCTTAGCGTATGTGGGAGCTAGCGGGGGATCTACGCAGCAGTACTTC; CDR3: CASSLAYVGASGGSTQQYF
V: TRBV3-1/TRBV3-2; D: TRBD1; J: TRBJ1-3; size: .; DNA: TGTGCCAGCAGCCAAGTACCGGCCGGGACAGTTGGAAACACCATATATTTT; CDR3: CASSQVPAGTVGNTIYF
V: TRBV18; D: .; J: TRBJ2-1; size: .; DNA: TGTGCCAGCTCACCAGACCCCGGACTCGAGGGGCAGTTCTTC; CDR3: CASSPDPGLEGQFF
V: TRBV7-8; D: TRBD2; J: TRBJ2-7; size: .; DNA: TGTGCCAGCAGCCCGCCCAGGGGTAGCGGGGGAAGTGAGCAGTACTTC; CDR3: CASSPPRGSGGSEQYF
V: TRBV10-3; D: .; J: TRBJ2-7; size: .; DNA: TGTGCCATCACCCAGGCTCCCAATTACGAGCAGTACTTC; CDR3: CAITQAPNYEQYF
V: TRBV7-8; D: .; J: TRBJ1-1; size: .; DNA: TGTGCCAGCAGCTCCCGGGACTCAGGTTCCGCTGAAGCTTTCTTT; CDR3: CASSSRDSGSAEAFF
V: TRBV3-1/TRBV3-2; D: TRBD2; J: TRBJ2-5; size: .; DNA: TGTGCCAGCAGCCAAAATAGCGGGGGGGGCCAAGAGACCCAGTACTTC; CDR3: CASSQNSGGGQETQYF
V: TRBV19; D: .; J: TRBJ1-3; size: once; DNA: TGTGCCAGTAGTCCGATTGGAAGACACTCTGGAAACACCATATATTTT; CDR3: CASSPIGRHSGNTIYF
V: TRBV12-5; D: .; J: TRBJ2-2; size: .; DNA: TGTGCTAGTGGCTCGAACAGGGTGTACACCGGGGAGCTGTTTTTT; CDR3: CASGSNRVYTGELFF
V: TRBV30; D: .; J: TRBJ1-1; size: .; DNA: TGTGCCTGGAGTCAGAGGTTCAGCACTGAAGCTTTCTTT; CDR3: CAWSQRFSTEAFF
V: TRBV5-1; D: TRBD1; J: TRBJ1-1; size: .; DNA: TGCGCCAGCAGCTCTCAGGGGGCAGGGACTGAAGCTTTCTTT; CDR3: CASSSQGAGTEAFF
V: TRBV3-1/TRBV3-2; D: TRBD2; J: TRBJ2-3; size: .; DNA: TGTGCCAGCAGCCAAACGGAGCGGGGGGGCGGAAATACGCAGTATTTT; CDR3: CASSQTERGGGNTQYF
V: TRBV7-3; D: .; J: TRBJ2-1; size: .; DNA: TGTGCCAGCAGCCCCCTGGCGGGTGGTTACAATGAGCAGTTCTTC; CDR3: CASSPLAGGYNEQFF
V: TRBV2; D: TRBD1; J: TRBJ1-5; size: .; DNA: TGTGCCAGCAGATGGACAGGGGAAAATCAGCCCCAGCATTTT; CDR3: CASRWTGENQPQHF
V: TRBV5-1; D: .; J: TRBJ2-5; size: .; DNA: TGCGCCAGCAGCCCCCCCTCCCCCGGACTCCAAGAGACCCAGTACTTC; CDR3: CASSPPSPGLQETQYF
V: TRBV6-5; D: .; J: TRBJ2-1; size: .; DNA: TGTGCCGTCCGACCCTTACAGCTTTACAATGAGCAGTTCTTC; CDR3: CAVRPLQLYNEQFF
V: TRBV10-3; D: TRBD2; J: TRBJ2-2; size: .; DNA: TGTGCCATCAGTGAGCTAGCGGGGGGTAGCACCGGGGAGCTGTTTTTT; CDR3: CAISELAGGSTGELFF
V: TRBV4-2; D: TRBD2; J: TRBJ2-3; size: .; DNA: TGTGCCAGCAGCCAACTAGCGGGGGGGCCAGATACGCAGTATTTT; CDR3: CASSQLAGGPDTQYF
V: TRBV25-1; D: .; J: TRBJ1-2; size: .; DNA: TGTGCCAGCAGTGGTGACACCGACTATGGCTACACCTTC; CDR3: CASSGDTDYGYTF
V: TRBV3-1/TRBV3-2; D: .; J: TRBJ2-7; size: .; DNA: TGTGCCAGCAGCCAAGATTTGCGGACAGCAGTCTACGAGCAGTACTTC; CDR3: CASSQDLRTAVYEQYF
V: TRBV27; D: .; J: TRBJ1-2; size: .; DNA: TGTGCCAGCAGTGGCAGGGGTGGCTATGGCTACACCTTC; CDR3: CASSGRGGYGYTF
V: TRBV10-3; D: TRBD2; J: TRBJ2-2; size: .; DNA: TGTGCCATCAGTGATAAAAGCGGGGGGGCGACGGTCGGGGAGCTGTTTTTT; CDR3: CAISDKSGGATVGELFF
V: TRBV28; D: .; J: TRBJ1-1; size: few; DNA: TGTGCCAGCAGCCACTTCTCAGGTTCTGCTGAAGCTTTCTTT; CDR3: CASSHFSGSAEAFF
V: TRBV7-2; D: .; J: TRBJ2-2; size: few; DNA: TGTGCCAGCAGCTTAGCGGGGGCATGGAACACCGGGGAGCTGTTTTTT; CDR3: CASSLAGAWNTGELFF